This entry lists 15 T cell receptor beta chains sequenced from one sample in a study of blood T cell repertoires in COVID-19. TCRdb keeps only in-frame clones here, not all; method: immunoSEQ multiplex PCR. Seen here are 35,000 to 45,000 clones, 88% observed once, and the top ten hold about 9.8%. Material for sequencing was peripheral blood. These receptors were collected from a human donor in a cohort sampled during active COVID-19.

V usage is TRBV18 and J usage is TRBJ1-1, with a possible D match to TRBD1 (5 bases). The V end lost 3 bases, the J end lost 1 base, and 9 bases lay between the germline ends. The CDR3 contains 14 residues. Germline CDR1 and CDR2: KGHSH and LQKENI. CDR3 nucleotides: TGTGCCAGCTCACCCCAGGGTGGGAACACTGAAGCTTTCTTT. Protein: CASSPQGGNTEAFF.

The chain recombines TRBV2 with TRBJ1-6, with 8 bases identical to TRBD1. Germline V gene sequence: CDR1 SNHLY, CDR2 FYNNEI. V lost 2 bases, J lost 10 bases, and 10 bases stayed unmatched. The CDR3 runs 16 residues. The chain's CDR3 is CASSETRTGQGSPLHF. The CDR3 DNA sequence: TGTGCCAGCAGTGAAACCAGGACAGGGCAGGGCTCACCCCTCCACTTT.

J is TRBJ2-3 and V is TRBV3-1 (or the pseudogene TRBV3-2), with 7 bases identical to TRBD2. Germline trimming cut 4 bases from V and 4 bases from J; bases unmatched to any gene: 11. CDR3 length: 16 amino acids. CDR1 is LGHDT and CDR2 is YNNKEL in the germline V gene (reference sequence). The CDR3 here is CASSLTAGIGSDTQYF. CDR3 nucleotide sequence: TGTGCCAGCAGCCTTACAGCGGGGATTGGTTCAGATACGCAGTATTTT.

The rearrangement links TRBV30 to TRBJ2-1, with D possibly being TRBD2 (7 bases). The CDR3 contains 14 residues. Between the trimmed V and J ends, which lost 1 base and 4 bases, there was a span of 11 bases. CDR1 and CDR2 from the germline V gene are GTSNPN and SVGIG (reference sequence). CDR3 in amino acids: CAWSGAGAYNEQFF. CDR3 nucleotides: TGTGCCTGGAGTGGGGCGGGGGCGTACAATGAGCAGTTCTTC.

The chain combines TRBV10-3 with TRBJ2-1; TRBD2 matches 8 bases. Germline trimming cut 4 bases from V and 1 base from J; bases unmatched to any gene: 6. The germline CDR1 and CDR2 sequences are ENHRY and SYGVKD. CDR3 size: 16 residues. The CDR3 here is CAISGGSGASYNEQFF. CDR3 in DNA: TGTGCCATCAGTGGCGGTAGCGGGGCTTCCTACAATGAGCAGTTCTTC.

This chain links TRBV2 with TRBJ1-3; D may be TRBD1 (6 bases). This CDR3 region has 16 residues. Germline values: CDR1 SNHLY, CDR2 FYNNEI. Trimming removed 4 bases at V and 0 bases at J, with 13 bases between. The CDR3 loop is CASSGTTGYSGNTIYF. For the CDR3, the DNA is TGTGCCAGCAGTGGGACAACAGGGTACTCTGGAAACACCATATATTTT.

The chain uses TRBV6-1 and TRBJ1-1; no firm D call. Trimming removed 0 bases at V and 5 bases at J, with 16 bases between. Germline V lookup: CDR1 MNHNS, CDR2 SASEGT. The CDR3 spans 16 residues. The CDR3 spells CASSEALRRQRTEAFF. CDR3 nucleotides: TGTGCCAGCAGTGAAGCCCTAAGGAGGCAGCGGACTGAAGCTTTCTTT.

This rearrangement joins TRBV28 to TRBJ2-5; D unresolved. CDR3 size: 12 residues. The V gene lost 2 bases and the J gene lost 7 bases, with 8 bases spanning the gap. CDR1 is MDHEN and CDR2 is SYDVKM in the germline V gene. CDR3 residues: CASSLPPGTQYF. CDR3 nucleotide sequence: TGTGCCAGCAGTTTACCCCCAGGGACCCAGTACTTC.

The CDR3 nucleotides read TGTGCCAGCAGCTTAGTGGGCGGGGGCACAGATACGCAGTATTTT. Encoded protein: CASSLVGGGTDTQYF. The chain employs TRBV7-2 and TRBJ2-3; possible D gene TRBD2, 6 bases. Germline values: CDR1 SGHTA, CDR2 FQGNSA. V lost 1 base and J lost 1, with 9 bases in between. This CDR3 is 15 amino acids long.

The genes are TRBV2 and TRBJ1-1; 8 bases align to TRBD1. V shed 10 bases and J 0 bases; nucleotides not matched to a gene: 16. Looked up from germline, CDR1 is SNHLY and CDR2 is FYNNEI. CDR3 size: 17 residues. In nucleotides, the CDR3 is TGTGCCAACCGCCCAGGACAGGGCTTACCGATGAACACTGAAGCTTTCTTT. Its translation is CANRPGQGLPMNTEAFF.

This chain connects TRBV6-5 to TRBJ1-5; 10 bases match TRBD1. CDR1 MNHEY and CDR2 SVGAGI come from the germline V gene. The CDR3 extends over 15 amino acids. Trimming removed 4 bases from V and 5 bases from J; junction bases left unmatched: 5. The CDR3 loop is CASSWTGGFDQPQHF. In DNA form, the CDR3 reads TGTGCCAGCAGTTGGACAGGGGGTTTTGATCAGCCCCAGCATTTT.

The chain is built from TRBV18 and TRBJ1-1; D not certain. The CDR3 extends over 13 amino acids. V was shortened by 5 bases and J by 4 bases, with 11 bases between the two germline ends. Germline V gene lookup returns CDR1 KGHSH and CDR2 LQKENI. The CDR3 DNA is TGTGCCAGCTCAGCGCCCCGGGGCACTGAAGCTTTCTTT. Its translation: CASSAPRGTEAFF.

This chain joins TRBV6-5 and TRBJ1-2; 7 bases are shared with TRBD1. Germline V gene lookup returns CDR1 MNHEY and CDR2 SVGAGI. Losses at the gene ends were 7 bases for V and 4 bases for J; bases not matched to a gene: 6. The CDR3 loop spans 13 amino acids. This CDR3 reads CASKAPGGYGYTF. CDR3 in DNA: TGTGCCAGCAAGGCTCCAGGGGGCTATGGCTACACCTTC.

Here the CDR3 reads CASSRGQGKNGYTF. The CDR3 coding sequence is TGTGCCAGCAGTCGAGGACAGGGGAAGAATGGCTACACCTTC. The chain employs TRBV3-1 (or the pseudogene TRBV3-2) and TRBJ1-2; 9 nucleotides agree with TRBD1. The CDR3 totals 14 residues. Germline CDR1 reads LGHDT; CDR2 reads YNNKEL (reference sequence). J lost 6 bases, V lost 6 bases, and 8 bases had no gene match.

CDR3 sequence (DNA): TGTGCCTGGAGGGACTCCGGGGGCTACACCTTC. Translating gives CAWRDSGGYTF. This chain uses TRBV30 with TRBJ1-2; D gene ambiguous. This CDR3 is 11 amino acids long. V lost 3 bases and J 8 bases, leaving 10 bases between the germline ends. Germline V gene data show CDR1 as GTSNPN and CDR2 as SVGIG (reference sequence).